These T cell receptor beta chains were read from a single sample in a study of CD4 T cells in relation to SARS-CoV-2 and coronaviruses. Antigens of these TCRs are unknown. The repertoire was sequenced with immunoSEQ multiplex PCR; TCRdb's copy has only in-frame clones and lacks some. This sample has 15,000 to 25,000 clones, with 77% found just once. Sample: CD4+ T cells from PBMCs, cultured in vitro. The source of these receptors is a human donor in good health. Each CDR3 is given without its conserved first and last residue.

j_call: TRBJ2-3; v_call: TRBV7-9; cdr3_aa: ASKWGRGAQY
j_call: TRBJ1-3; v_call: TRBV4-2; cdr3_aa: ASSQDHTGLSGNTIY
j_call: TRBJ2-5; v_call: TRBV19; cdr3_aa: ASSRTGGETQY
j_call: TRBJ1-2; v_call: TRBV9; cdr3_aa: ASSVEGRGYGYT
j_call: TRBJ2-4; v_call: TRBV19; cdr3_aa: ARRQGARAKNIQY
j_call: TRBJ2-7; v_call: TRBV6-1; cdr3_aa: ASSSRDRGHEQY
j_call: TRBJ1-1; v_call: TRBV19; cdr3_aa: ASSPRTGGNTEAF
j_call: TRBJ1-5; v_call: TRBV19; cdr3_aa: ASSNGQLNQPQH
j_call: TRBJ2-7; v_call: TRBV6-5; cdr3_aa: ASSYSWGRSYEQY
j_call: TRBJ1-1; v_call: TRBV6-2/TRBV6-3; cdr3_aa: ASSYSPRSPEAF
j_call: TRBJ2-7; v_call: TRBV5-1; cdr3_aa: ASSLSQGWDEQY
j_call: TRBJ1-2; v_call: TRBV6-1; cdr3_aa: ASSGPYRGQGEDGYT
j_call: TRBJ1-5; v_call: TRBV12-3/TRBV12-4; cdr3_aa: ASSLGVGGPQH
j_call: TRBJ2-5; v_call: TRBV18; cdr3_aa: ASSPAGLETQY
j_call: TRBJ2-7; v_call: TRBV29-1; cdr3_aa: SVGRSYEQY
j_call: TRBJ2-7; v_call: TRBV6-5; cdr3_aa: ASSYSGRGAYEQY
j_call: TRBJ1-4; v_call: TRBV7-9; cdr3_aa: ASSLGGAHEKLF
j_call: TRBJ1-6; v_call: TRBV30; cdr3_aa: AWSVGSSYNSPLH
j_call: TRBJ1-2; v_call: TRBV7-2; cdr3_aa: ASSRGDSGYT
j_call: TRBJ1-3; v_call: TRBV4-1; cdr3_aa: ASSRDREKGNTIY
j_call: TRBJ1-2; v_call: TRBV28; cdr3_aa: ASSLPDRGYGYT
j_call: TRBJ1-1; v_call: TRBV5-4; cdr3_aa: ASSLTGMNTEAF
j_call: TRBJ1-4; v_call: TRBV5-1; cdr3_aa: ASSLGGQSNEKLF
j_call: TRBJ1-5; v_call: TRBV6-5; cdr3_aa: ASSYSRVSNQPQH
j_call: TRBJ2-2; v_call: TRBV5-1; cdr3_aa: ASRLAGGTGELF
j_call: TRBJ1-4; v_call: TRBV5-1; cdr3_aa: ASSLDGRGFDEVF
j_call: TRBJ2-7; v_call: TRBV6-5; cdr3_aa: ASSYEADSYEQY
j_call: TRBJ2-7; v_call: TRBV5-4; cdr3_aa: ASSFYSGGSYEQY
j_call: TRBJ2-6; v_call: TRBV21-1; cdr3_aa: ASSRRGGAGANVLT
j_call: TRBJ2-3; v_call: TRBV11-3; cdr3_aa: ASSLGSGPSTDTQY
j_call: TRBJ2-6; v_call: TRBV4-3; cdr3_aa: ASSHGRNSGANVLT
j_call: TRBJ1-2; v_call: TRBV4-3; cdr3_aa: ASSQGSFGGYT
j_call: TRBJ2-3; v_call: TRBV2; cdr3_aa: ASRRLAGELDTQY
j_call: TRBJ2-7; v_call: TRBV2; cdr3_aa: ASSTGGAWEQY
j_call: TRBJ1-1; v_call: TRBV6-6; cdr3_aa: ASSPDIRGTEAF
j_call: TRBJ1-5; v_call: TRBV19; cdr3_aa: ASSIGLREVGQPQH
j_call: TRBJ2-2; v_call: TRBV9; cdr3_aa: ASSQTGFLKTGELF
j_call: TRBJ2-2; v_call: TRBV9; cdr3_aa: ASSVGPEAGELF
j_call: TRBJ2-3; v_call: TRBV5-1; cdr3_aa: ASSLGGHTLGTDTQY
j_call: TRBJ1-4; v_call: TRBV4-3; cdr3_aa: ASSQGGGKWPQEKLF
j_call: TRBJ2-3; v_call: TRBV19; cdr3_aa: ASSMAVQPGDTQY
j_call: TRBJ1-1; v_call: TRBV7-8; cdr3_aa: ASSLVWNTEAF